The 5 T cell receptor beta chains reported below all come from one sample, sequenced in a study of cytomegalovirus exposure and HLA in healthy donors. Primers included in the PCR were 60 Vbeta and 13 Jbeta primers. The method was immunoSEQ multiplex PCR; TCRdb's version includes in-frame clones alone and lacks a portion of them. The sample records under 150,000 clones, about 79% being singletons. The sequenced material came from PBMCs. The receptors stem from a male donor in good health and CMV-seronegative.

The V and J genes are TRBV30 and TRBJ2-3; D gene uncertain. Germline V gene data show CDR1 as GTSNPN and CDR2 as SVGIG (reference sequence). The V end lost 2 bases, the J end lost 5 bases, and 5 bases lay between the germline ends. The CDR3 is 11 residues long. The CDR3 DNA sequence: TGTGCCTGGAGTCGGGTAGATACGCAGTATTTT. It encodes CAWSRVDTQYF.

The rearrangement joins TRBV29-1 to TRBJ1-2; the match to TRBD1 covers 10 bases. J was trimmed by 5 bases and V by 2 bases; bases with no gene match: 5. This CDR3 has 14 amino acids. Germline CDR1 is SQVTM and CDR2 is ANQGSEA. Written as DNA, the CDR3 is TGCAGCGTTGAACGTGACAGGGGGCTTTATGGCTACACCTTC. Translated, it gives CSVERDRGLYGYTF.

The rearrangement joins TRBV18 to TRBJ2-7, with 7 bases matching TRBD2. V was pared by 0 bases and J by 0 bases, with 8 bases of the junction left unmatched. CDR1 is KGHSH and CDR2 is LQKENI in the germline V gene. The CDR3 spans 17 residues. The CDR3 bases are TGTGCCAGCTCACCACCGTCAACGGGAGGCCCCTCCTACGAGCAGTACTTC. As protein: CASSPPSTGGPSYEQYF. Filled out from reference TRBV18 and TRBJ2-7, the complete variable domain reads NAGVMQNPRHLVRRRGQEARLRCSPMKGHSHVYWYRQLPEEGLKFMVYLQKENIIDESGMPKERFSAEFPKEGPSILRIQQVVRGDSAAYFCASSPPSTGGPSYEQYFGPGTRLTVT.

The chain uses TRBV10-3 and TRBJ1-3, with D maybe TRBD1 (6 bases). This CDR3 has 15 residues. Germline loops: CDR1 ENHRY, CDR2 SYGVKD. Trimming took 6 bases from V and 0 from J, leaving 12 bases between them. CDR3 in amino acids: CAIRGRDNSGNTIYF. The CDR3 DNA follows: TGTGCCATCAGGGGTCGGGACAACTCTGGAAACACCATATATTTT.

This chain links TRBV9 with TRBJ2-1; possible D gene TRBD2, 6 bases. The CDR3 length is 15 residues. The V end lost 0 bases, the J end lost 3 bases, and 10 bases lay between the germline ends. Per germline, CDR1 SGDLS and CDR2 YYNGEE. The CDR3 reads CASSVGATSYNEQFF. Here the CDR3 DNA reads TGTGCCAGCAGCGTAGGTGCGACTAGCTACAATGAGCAGTTCTTC.